The source of this T cell receptor beta chain is a study of control samples from healthy donors and cancer patients. Assay used: immunoSEQ multiplex PCR; TCRdb lists only in-frame clones, some missing. The table includes more than 70,000 clones, approximately 89% detected once. This clone occurred once. CDR3 length: 15 amino acids. Deletions cut 2 bases from V and 0 bases from J, with 7 bases between. The germline V gene encodes CDR1 MNHEY and CDR2 SVGAGI. The TCR originated in a woman aged 25 to 45 in good health. Source material: blood. This chain connects TRBV6-5 to TRBJ2-2; D remains ambiguous. The CDR3 loop is CASSYGISNTGELFF. The DNA for the CDR3 is TGTGCCAGCAGTTACGGGATTTCGAACACCGGGGAGCTGTTTTTT.